This T cell receptor (beta chain) is from a study of CD8 T cells in Susac syndrome. Reverse transcription used 0.5 to 1 ug RNA and random hexamers. TCRdb reprocessed the immunoSEQ multiplex PCR reads with MiXCR, giving one entry per CDR3 protein. Among 45,000 to 60,000 distinct CDR3 sequences listed, 93% were seen once. The V segment lost 3 bases and the J segment 7 bases; nucleotides outside the gene matches: 6. Germline V gives CDR1 SEHNR, CDR2 FQNEAQ (reference sequence). There are 15 residues in the CDR3. The V and J genes are TRBV7-9 and TRBJ2-1, with TRBD2 matching over 10 bases. The sequencing sample was made of CD8+ T cells from PBMCs. The origin of this receptor is a human donor with multiple sclerosis. CDR3 sequence: CASSFLAGAVNEQFF. The CDR3 DNA reads TGTGCCAGCAGCTTCCTAGCGGGGGCAGTAAATGAGCAGTTCTTC.